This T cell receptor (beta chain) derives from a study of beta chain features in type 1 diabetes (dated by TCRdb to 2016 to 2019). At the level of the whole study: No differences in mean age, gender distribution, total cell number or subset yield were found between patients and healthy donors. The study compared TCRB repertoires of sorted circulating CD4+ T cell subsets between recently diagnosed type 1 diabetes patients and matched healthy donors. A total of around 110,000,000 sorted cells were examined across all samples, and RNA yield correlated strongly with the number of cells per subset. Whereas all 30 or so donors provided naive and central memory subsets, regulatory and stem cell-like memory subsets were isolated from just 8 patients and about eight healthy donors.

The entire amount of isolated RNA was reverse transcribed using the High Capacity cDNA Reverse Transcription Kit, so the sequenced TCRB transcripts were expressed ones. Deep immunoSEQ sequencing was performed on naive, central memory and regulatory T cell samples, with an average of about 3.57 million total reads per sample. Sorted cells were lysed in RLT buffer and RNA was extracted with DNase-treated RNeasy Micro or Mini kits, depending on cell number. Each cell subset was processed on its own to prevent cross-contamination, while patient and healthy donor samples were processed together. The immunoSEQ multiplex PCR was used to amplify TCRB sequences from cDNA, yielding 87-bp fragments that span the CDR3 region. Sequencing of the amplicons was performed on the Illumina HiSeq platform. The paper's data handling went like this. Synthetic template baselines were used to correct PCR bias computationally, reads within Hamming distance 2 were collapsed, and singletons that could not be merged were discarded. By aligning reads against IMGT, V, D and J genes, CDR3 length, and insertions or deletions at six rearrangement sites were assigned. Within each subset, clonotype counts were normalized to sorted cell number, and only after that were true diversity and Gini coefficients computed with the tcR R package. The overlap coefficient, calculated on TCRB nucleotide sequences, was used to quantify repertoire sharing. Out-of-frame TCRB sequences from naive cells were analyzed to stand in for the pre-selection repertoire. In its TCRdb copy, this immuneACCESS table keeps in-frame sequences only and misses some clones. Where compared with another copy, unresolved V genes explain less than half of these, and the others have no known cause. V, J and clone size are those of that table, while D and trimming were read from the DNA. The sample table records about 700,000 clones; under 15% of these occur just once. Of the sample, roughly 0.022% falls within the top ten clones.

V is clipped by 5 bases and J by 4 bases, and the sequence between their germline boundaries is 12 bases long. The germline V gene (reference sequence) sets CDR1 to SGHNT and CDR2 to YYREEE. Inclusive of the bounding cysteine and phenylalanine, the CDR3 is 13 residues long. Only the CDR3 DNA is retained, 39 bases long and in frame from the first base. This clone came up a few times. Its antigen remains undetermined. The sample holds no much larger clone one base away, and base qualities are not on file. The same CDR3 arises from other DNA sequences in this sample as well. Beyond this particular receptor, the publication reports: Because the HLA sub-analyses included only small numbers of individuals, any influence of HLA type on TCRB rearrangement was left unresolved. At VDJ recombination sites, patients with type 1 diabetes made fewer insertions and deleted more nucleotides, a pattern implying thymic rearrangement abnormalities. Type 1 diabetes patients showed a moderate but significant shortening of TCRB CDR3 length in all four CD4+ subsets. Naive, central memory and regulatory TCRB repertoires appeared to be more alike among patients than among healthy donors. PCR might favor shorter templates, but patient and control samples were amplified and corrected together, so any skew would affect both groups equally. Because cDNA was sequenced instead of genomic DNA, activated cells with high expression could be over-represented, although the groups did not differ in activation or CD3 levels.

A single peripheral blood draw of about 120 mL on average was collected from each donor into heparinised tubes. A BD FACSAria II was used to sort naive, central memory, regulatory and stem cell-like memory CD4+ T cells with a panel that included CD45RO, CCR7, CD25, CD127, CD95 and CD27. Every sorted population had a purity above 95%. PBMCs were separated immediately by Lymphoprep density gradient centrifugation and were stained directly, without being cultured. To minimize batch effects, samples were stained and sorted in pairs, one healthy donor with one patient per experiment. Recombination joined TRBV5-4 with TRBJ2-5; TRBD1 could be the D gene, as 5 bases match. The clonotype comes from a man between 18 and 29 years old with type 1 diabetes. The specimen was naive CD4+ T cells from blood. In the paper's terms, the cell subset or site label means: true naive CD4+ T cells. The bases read TGTGCCAGCAGTTTAGCAGGGTCAGAGACCCAGTACTTC. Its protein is CASSLAGSETQYF. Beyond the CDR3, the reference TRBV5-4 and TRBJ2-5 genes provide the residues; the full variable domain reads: ETGVTQSPTHLIKTRGQQVTLRCSSQSGHNTVSWYQQALGQGPQFIFQYYREEENGRGNFPPRFSGLQFPNYSSELNVNALELDDSALYLCASSLAGSETQYFGPGTRLLVL.